This note documents a single TCR beta chain sequence. The assay was immunoSEQ multiplex PCR, and TCRdb's table has in-frame clones only and misses some. The profile covers tens of thousands of clones, with roughly 91% appearing a single time and less than 0.4% taken by the ten largest. These data belong to a study of OX40 agonist ivuxolimab in advanced cancers. The V end lost 7 bases, the J end lost 2 bases, and 9 bases lay between the germline ends. Per the germline V gene, CDR1 is LNHDA and CDR2 is SQIVND (reference sequence). The CDR3 runs to 13 residues. This chain connects TRBV19 to TRBJ1-5; D call uncertain. This specimen was CD4+ or CD8+ T cells sorted from blood, taken in a trial of the OX40 agonist ivuxolimab. This receptor was taken from an adult with an advanced solid tumor such as melanoma, head and neck, liver or kidney cancer. The CDR3 region is CASTFGGNQPQHF. The CDR3 bases are TGTGCCAGTACCTTTGGTGGCAATCAGCCCCAGCATTTT.